This is a list of T cell receptor beta chains from one sample in a study of blood T cell repertoires in COVID-19. Sequencing was performed with immunoSEQ multiplex PCR; in TCRdb, only in-frame clones are kept and a portion is missing. The table lists more than 200,000 clones, around 87% of them singletons. The sequencing sample was made of peripheral blood. Receptors were obtained from a woman aged 55 to 70 with COVID-19, enrolled during active disease. The CDR3 runs from the conserved cysteine through the conserved F or W. The D gene is left open where the match is weak. Size tells how often a clone was seen (once, few, many) or the class of an expanded clone, and some rows leave it out.

v_gene	d_gene	j_gene	abundance	CDR3aa	CDR3nt
TRBV5-6	-	TRBJ1-6	-	CASSLVSFNSPLHF	TGTGCCAGCAGCTTGGTTAGCTTTAATTCACCCCTCCACTTT
TRBV19	TRBD2	TRBJ2-2	-	CATRTSGRGNTGELFF	TGTGCCACCCGGACTAGCGGGAGGGGGAACACCGGGGAGCTGTTTTTT
TRBV2	TRBD2	TRBJ2-7	-	CASKRTSGYEQYF	TGTGCCAGCAAGAGGACTAGCGGCTACGAGCAGTACTTC
TRBV19	-	TRBJ1-4	-	CASSTTRELFF	TGTGCCAGTAGTACCACGAGGGAACTGTTTTTT
TRBV5-8	TRBD1	TRBJ1-5	-	CASSLAGGKQPQHF	TGTGCCAGCAGCTTGGCAGGGGGCAAACAGCCCCAGCATTTT
TRBV30	TRBD1	TRBJ1-2	-	CAWSAQGHYGYTF	TGTGCCTGGAGTGCACAGGGGCACTATGGCTACACCTTC
TRBV30	-	TRBJ2-3	once	CAWSVGLRGGTDTQYF	TGTGCCTGGAGTGTGGGTCTTCGTGGAGGGACAGATACGCAGTATTTT
TRBV6-6	-	TRBJ2-5	-	CASSYPRPAETQYF	TGTGCCAGCAGTTACCCGAGGCCAGCGGAGACCCAGTACTTC
TRBV5-8	TRBD2	TRBJ2-1	-	CASSLSGLSYNEQFF	TGTGCCAGCAGCTTATCGGGACTATCTTACAATGAGCAGTTCTTC
TRBV25-1	TRBD1	TRBJ1-1	-	CASSEFRTGVGTEAFF	TGTGCCAGCAGTGAATTCCGGACAGGCGTCGGCACTGAAGCTTTCTTT
TRBV6-5	TRBD1	TRBJ2-2	-	CARGTAAGELFF	TGTGCCAGAGGGACAGCGGCCGGGGAGCTGTTTTTT
TRBV2	-	TRBJ1-6	-	CASRPALGGRNSPLHF	TGTGCCAGCAGACCCGCCTTGGGGGGACGGAATTCACCCCTCCACTTT
TRBV15	-	TRBJ2-3	-	CATSRGGQGTTQYF	TGTGCCACCAGCAGAGGGGGGCAAGGGACTACGCAGTATTTT
TRBV19	TRBD2	TRBJ2-2	-	CASRTLAGGLGAGELFF	TGTGCCAGTAGGACACTAGCGGGAGGGCTTGGCGCCGGGGAGCTGTTTTTT
TRBV18	TRBD1	TRBJ1-4	-	CASSPSQGVEKLFF	TGTGCCAGCTCACCGAGCCAGGGGGTTGAAAAACTGTTTTTT
TRBV5-6	TRBD1	TRBJ1-5	-	CASSLGQGPNQPQHF	TGTGCCAGCAGCTTGGGACAGGGCCCCAATCAGCCCCAGCATTTT
TRBV6-2/TRBV6-3	-	TRBJ1-5	-	CASSYSKQGLGQPQHF	TGTGCCAGCAGTTACTCGAAACAGGGTTTGGGGCAGCCCCAGCATTTT
TRBV7-9	-	TRBJ1-1	-	CASSLQGMNTEAFF	TGTGCCAGCAGCTTACAGGGGATGAACACTGAAGCTTTCTTT
TRBV20-1	TRBD1	TRBJ1-2	-	CSASSPGQANGYTF	TGCAGTGCTAGTAGCCCCGGACAGGCCAATGGCTACACCTTC
TRBV2	TRBD1	TRBJ2-6	-	CARVDRTSGANVLTF	TGTGCCAGAGTGGACAGGACCTCTGGGGCCAACGTCCTGACTTTC
TRBV7-9	TRBD1	TRBJ2-7	-	CASSLTGGAYEQYF	TGTGCCAGCAGCTTGACAGGGGGGGCCTACGAGCAGTACTTC
TRBV6-5	-	TRBJ1-5	-	CASSLNQPQHF	TGTGCCAGCAGTTTAAATCAGCCCCAGCATTTT
TRBV10-1	TRBD1	TRBJ1-2	-	CANPKRTGGLGYTF	TGCGCCAACCCAAAGCGGACAGGGGGCCTTGGCTACACCTTC
TRBV5-5	-	TRBJ1-2	-	CASSSAGYGYTF	TGTGCCAGCAGCTCAGCAGGCTATGGCTACACCTTC
TRBV28	-	TRBJ1-5	-	CASRGTFSNQPQHF	TGTGCCAGTAGGGGTACTTTTAGCAATCAGCCCCAGCATTTT
TRBV7-8	TRBD1	TRBJ1-2	-	CASNQGGYGYTF	TGTGCCAGCAACCAGGGGGGCTATGGCTACACCTTC
TRBV30	-	TRBJ1-1	-	CAWSSYWDKKNTEAFF	TGTGCCTGGAGCTCTTACTGGGACAAAAAGAACACTGAAGCTTTCTTT
TRBV27	TRBD2	TRBJ2-1	-	CASSLERETWNEQFF	TGTGCCAGCAGTTTAGAGCGGGAGACGTGGAATGAGCAGTTCTTC
TRBV4-1	-	TRBJ2-5	-	CATSTAGGGGETQYF	TGCGCCACCTCGACGGCTGGAGGGGGCGGAGAGACCCAGTACTTC
TRBV5-1	TRBD2	TRBJ2-2	-	CASSQPGLAGRTGELFF	TGCGCCAGCAGTCAACCCGGGCTAGCGGGACGCACCGGGGAGCTGTTTTTT
TRBV6-1	-	TRBJ1-2	-	CASSEFSRSYGYTF	TGTGCCAGCAGTGAATTCTCCAGGTCCTATGGCTACACCTTC
TRBV28	TRBD1	TRBJ2-1	-	CASSPTGINVEQFF	TGTGCCAGCAGTCCGACAGGGATCAACGTTGAGCAGTTCTTC
TRBV12-5	TRBD2	TRBJ2-1	-	CASGLGLAATGTYNEQFF	TGTGCTAGTGGTTTAGGGCTAGCGGCGACCGGAACCTACAATGAGCAGTTCTTC
TRBV3-1/TRBV3-2	-	TRBJ1-5	-	CASSQDRAGGQPQHF	TGTGCCAGCAGCCAAGATAGGGCGGGGGGTCAGCCCCAGCATTTT
TRBV11-2	TRBD2	TRBJ2-5	-	CASSQGLAGGPLYQETQYF	TGTGCCAGCAGCCAGGGACTAGCGGGAGGACCACTGTACCAAGAGACCCAGTACTTC
TRBV7-8	TRBD2	TRBJ2-2	-	CASSSPLLAGGLTGELFF	TGTGCCAGCAGCTCCCCCTTACTAGCGGGAGGACTAACCGGGGAGCTGTTTTTT
TRBV27	-	TRBJ2-5	once	CASRPTGEETQYF	TGTGCCAGCAGGCCGACAGGTGAAGAGACCCAGTACTTC
TRBV6-5	TRBD1	TRBJ2-7	-	CASSYSTPGQGTEQYF	TGTGCCAGCAGTTACTCCACACCGGGACAGGGGACCGAGCAGTACTTC
TRBV7-9	-	TRBJ2-1	-	CASSLRGGPQVHNEQFF	TGTGCCAGCAGCTTAAGAGGCGGGCCACAAGTCCACAATGAGCAGTTCTTC